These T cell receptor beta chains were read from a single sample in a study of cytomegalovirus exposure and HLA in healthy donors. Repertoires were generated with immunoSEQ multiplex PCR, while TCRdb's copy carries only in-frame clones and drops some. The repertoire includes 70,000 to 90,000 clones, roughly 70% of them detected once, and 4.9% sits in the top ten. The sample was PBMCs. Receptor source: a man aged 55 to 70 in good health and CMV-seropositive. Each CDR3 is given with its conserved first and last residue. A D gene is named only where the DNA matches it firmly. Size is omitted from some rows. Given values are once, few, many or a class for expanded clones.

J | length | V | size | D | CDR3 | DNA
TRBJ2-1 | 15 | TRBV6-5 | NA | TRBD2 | CASSLAGPSYNEQFF | TGTGCCAGCAGTTTAGCGGGTCCCTCCTACAATGAGCAGTTCTTC
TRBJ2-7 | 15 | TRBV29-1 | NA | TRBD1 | CSVLPDRGPPYEQYF | TGCAGCGTTCTACCGGACAGGGGCCCACCCTACGAGCAGTACTTC
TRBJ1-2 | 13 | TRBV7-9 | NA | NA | CASSLGKAGGYTF | TGTGCCAGCAGCTTGGGGAAGGCGGGTGGCTACACCTTC
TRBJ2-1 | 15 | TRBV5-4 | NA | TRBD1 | CASSSDRGFYNEQFF | TGTGCCAGCAGCTCGGACAGGGGGTTCTACAATGAGCAGTTCTTC
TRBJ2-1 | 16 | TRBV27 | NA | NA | CASRKQIRGYYNEQFF | TGTGCCAGCAGAAAACAAATAAGGGGGTACTACAATGAGCAGTTCTTC
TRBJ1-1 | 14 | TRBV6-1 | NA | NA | CASSVGQMNSEAFF | TGTGCCAGCAGTGTCGGCCAGATGAACAGTGAAGCTTTCTTT
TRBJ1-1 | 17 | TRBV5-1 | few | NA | CASSSLGGPSLSLGAFF | TGCGCCAGCAGCTCCCTGGGGGGGCCCTCCCTTTCCTTGGGGGCTTTCTTT
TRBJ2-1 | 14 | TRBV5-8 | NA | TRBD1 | CASSRDRGFNEQFF | TGTGCCAGCAGCCGGGACAGGGGATTCAATGAGCAGTTCTTC
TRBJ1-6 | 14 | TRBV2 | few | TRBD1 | CASSTRQGGSPLHF | TGTGCCAGCAGTACCCGACAGGGAGGTTCACCCCTCCACTTT
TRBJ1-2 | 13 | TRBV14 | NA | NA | CASSQSRGYGYTF | TGTGCCAGCAGCCAGTCCAGGGGCTATGGCTACACCTTC
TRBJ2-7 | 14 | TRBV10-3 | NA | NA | CAISRDIPNHEQYF | TGTGCCATCAGCAGGGACATACCTAACCACGAGCAGTACTTC
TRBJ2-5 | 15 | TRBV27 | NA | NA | CASSLGEALGETQYF | TGTGCCAGCAGTTTGGGAGAGGCTCTGGGAGAGACCCAGTACTTC
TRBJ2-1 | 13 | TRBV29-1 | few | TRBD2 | CSVHGTSGTEQFF | TGCAGCGTACACGGGACTAGCGGGACGGAGCAGTTCTTC
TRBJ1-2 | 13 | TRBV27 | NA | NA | CASSFREDYGYTF | TGTGCCAGCAGTTTTCGAGAAGACTATGGCTACACCTTC
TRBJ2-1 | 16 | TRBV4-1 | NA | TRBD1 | CASSQGDRGRYNEQFF | TGCGCCAGCAGCCAGGGTGACAGGGGGAGGTACAATGAGCAGTTCTTC
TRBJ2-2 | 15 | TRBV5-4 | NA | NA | CASSYRAGGTGELFF | TGTGCCAGCAGCTACCGGGCCGGGGGAACCGGGGAGCTGTTTTTT
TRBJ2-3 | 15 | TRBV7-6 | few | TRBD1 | CASSLLGQDTDTQYF | TGTGCCAGCAGCCTACTCGGACAGGACACAGATACGCAGTATTTT
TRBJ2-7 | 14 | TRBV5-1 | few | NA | CASSLANREGEQYF | TGCGCCAGCAGCTTGGCCAACAGGGAGGGCGAGCAGTACTTC
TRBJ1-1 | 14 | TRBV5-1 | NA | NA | CASSPSGYDTEAFF | TGCGCCAGCAGCCCCTCGGGGTACGACACTGAAGCTTTCTTT
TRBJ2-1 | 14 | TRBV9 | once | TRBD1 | CASSVGPGGNEQFF | TGTGCCAGCAGCGTAGGTCCAGGGGGCAATGAGCAGTTCTTC
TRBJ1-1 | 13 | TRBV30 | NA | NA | CAWFRWANTEAFF | TGTGCCTGGTTTCGTTGGGCAAACACTGAAGCTTTCTTT
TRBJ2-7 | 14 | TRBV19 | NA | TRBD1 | CASRDRGSTYEQYF | TGTGCCAGTAGGGACAGGGGCTCCACCTACGAGCAGTACTTC
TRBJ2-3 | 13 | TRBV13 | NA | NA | CASSISSLGGQYF | TGTGCCAGCAGCATATCCTCGCTCGGGGGGCAGTATTTT
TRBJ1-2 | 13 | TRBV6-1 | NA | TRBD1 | CASSWGTGRGYTF | TGTGCCAGCAGCTGGGGGACAGGTCGCGGCTACACCTTC
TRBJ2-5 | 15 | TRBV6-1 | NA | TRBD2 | CASSGLAGGAETQYF | TGTGCCAGCAGTGGGCTAGCGGGAGGCGCCGAGACCCAGTACTTC
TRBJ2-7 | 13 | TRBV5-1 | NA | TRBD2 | CASTLAEYGEQYF | TGCGCCAGCACACTAGCGGAATACGGGGAGCAGTACTTC
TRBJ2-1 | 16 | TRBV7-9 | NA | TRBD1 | CASSLRDRVVGNEQFF | TGTGCCAGCAGCTTACGGGACAGGGTGGTTGGCAATGAGCAGTTCTTC
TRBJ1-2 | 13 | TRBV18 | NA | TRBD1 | CASSPQGDRGYTF | TGTGCCAGCTCACCCCAGGGGGATCGTGGCTACACCTTC
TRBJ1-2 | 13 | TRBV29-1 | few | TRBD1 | CSVAGTADYGYTF | TGCAGCGTTGCCGGGACAGCAGACTATGGCTACACCTTC
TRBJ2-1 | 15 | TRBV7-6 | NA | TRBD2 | CASSSTSERGDEQFF | TGTGCCAGCAGCTCTACTAGCGAACGGGGAGATGAGCAGTTCTTC
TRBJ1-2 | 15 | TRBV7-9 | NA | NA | CASSLGTADYHGYTF | TGTGCCAGCAGCTTAGGAACAGCCGACTACCATGGCTACACCTTC
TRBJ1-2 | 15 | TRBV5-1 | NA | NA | CASSLLDSGPGGYTF | TGCGCCAGCAGCTTACTCGACTCGGGCCCAGGGGGCTACACCTTC
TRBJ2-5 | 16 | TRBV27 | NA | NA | CAGSLSTGSTVGAQYF | TGTGCCGGCAGTTTAAGTACAGGGTCGACGGTAGGGGCCCAGTACTTC
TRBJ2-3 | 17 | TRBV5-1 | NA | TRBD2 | CASSLLGLAGGTDTQYF | TGCGCCAGCAGCTTGTTAGGGCTAGCGGGGGGAACAGATACGCAGTATTTT
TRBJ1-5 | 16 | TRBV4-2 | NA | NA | CASSQNARGTDQPQHF | TGTGCCAGCAGCCAAAACGCCAGGGGAACCGATCAGCCCCAGCATTTT
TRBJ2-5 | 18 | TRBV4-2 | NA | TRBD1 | CASSQGAPSDRGLQTQYF | TGTGCCAGCAGCCAAGGGGCCCCCTCGGACAGGGGACTCCAGACCCAGTACTTC
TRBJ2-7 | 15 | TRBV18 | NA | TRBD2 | CASSPRGREDYEQYF | TGTGCCAGCTCACCACGGGGGCGGGAGGACTACGAGCAGTACTTC
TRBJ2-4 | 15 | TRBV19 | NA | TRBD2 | CASSISGSAKNIQYF | TGTGCCAGTAGCATTAGCGGGAGTGCCAAAAACATTCAGTACTTC
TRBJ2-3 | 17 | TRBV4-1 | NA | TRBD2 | CASSLRGDGGSTDTQYF | TGCGCCAGCAGCCTACGGGGGGACGGAGGGAGCACAGATACGCAGTATTTT
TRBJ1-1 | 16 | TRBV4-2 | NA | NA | CASSQDWRGWDTEAFF | TGTGCCAGCAGCCAAGATTGGCGAGGGTGGGACACTGAAGCTTTCTTT
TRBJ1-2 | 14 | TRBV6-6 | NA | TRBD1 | CASTLDRAGYGYTF | TGTGCCAGCACCTTGGACAGGGCTGGCTATGGCTACACCTTC
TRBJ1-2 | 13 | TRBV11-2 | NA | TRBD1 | CASSSQGNYGYTF | TGTGCCAGCAGCTCACAGGGGAACTATGGCTACACCTTC
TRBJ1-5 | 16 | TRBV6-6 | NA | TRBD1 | CASRTFIGTGNQPQHF | TGTGCCAGCAGAACTTTTATCGGGACAGGCAATCAGCCCCAGCATTTT
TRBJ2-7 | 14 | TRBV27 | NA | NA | CASSLGDVGYEQYF | TGTGCCAGCAGTTTGGGCGATGTGGGCTACGAGCAGTACTTC
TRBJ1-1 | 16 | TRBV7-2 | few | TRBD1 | CASSSLQGAKNTEAFF | TGTGCCAGCAGCTCGCTACAGGGGGCTAAAAACACTGAAGCTTTCTTT
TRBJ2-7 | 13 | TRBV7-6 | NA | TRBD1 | CASSLAGGGEQYF | TGTGCCAGCAGCTTAGCAGGGGGCGGCGAGCAGTACTTC
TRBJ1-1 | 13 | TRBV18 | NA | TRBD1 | CASSPTGDTEAFF | TGTGCCAGCTCACCCACAGGGGATACTGAAGCTTTCTTT
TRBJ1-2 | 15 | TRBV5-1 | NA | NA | CASSLGSKGTYGYTF | TGCGCCAGCAGCTTGGGATCAAAGGGGACTTATGGCTACACCTTC
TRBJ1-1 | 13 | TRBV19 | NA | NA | CASNKTPPTEAFF | TGTGCCAGTAACAAGACACCGCCTACTGAAGCTTTCTTT
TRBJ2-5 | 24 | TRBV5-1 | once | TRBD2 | CASSSGGSGAGSGGPPSWQETQYF | TGCGCCAGCAGCTCTGGTGGTAGTGGGGCTGGTAGCGGGGGACCCCCAAGCTGGCAAGAGACCCAGTACTTC
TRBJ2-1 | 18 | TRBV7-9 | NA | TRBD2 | CASSPGSSSSGSYNEQFF | TGTGCCAGCAGCCCCGGGTCTAGCTCTAGCGGTTCCTACAATGAGCAGTTCTTC
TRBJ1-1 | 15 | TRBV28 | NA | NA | CASNPATGRMTEAFF | TGTGCCAGCAACCCGGCAACAGGGAGAATGACTGAAGCTTTCTTT
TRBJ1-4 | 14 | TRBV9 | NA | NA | CASSVGESGEKLFF | TGTGCCAGCAGCGTAGGGGAGTCGGGGGAAAAACTGTTTTTT
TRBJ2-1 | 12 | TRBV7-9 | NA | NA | CASSTSSGEQFF | TGTGCCAGCAGCACTTCCTCCGGGGAGCAGTTCTTC
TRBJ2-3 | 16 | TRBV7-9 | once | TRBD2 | CSSSLWTSGDTDTQYF | TGTTCCAGCAGCCTATGGACTAGCGGGGACACAGATACGCAGTATTTT
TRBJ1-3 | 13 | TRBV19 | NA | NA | CASTEHVRNTIYF | TGTGCCAGTACCGAACATGTCCGAAACACCATATATTTT
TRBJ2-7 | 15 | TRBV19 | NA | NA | CASSITGSSSYEQYF | TGTGCCAGTAGTATCACGGGGTCAAGCTCCTACGAGCAGTACTTC